In its sample, the clone carrying this T cell receptor beta chain was seen once. Its cognate antigen is unknown. This sample was taken from a study of shared clonotypes between healthy human individuals. The study's findings and limits: The genetic and exposure-history diversity represented was limited by few donors.

Each subset's genomic DNA was shared equally among a number of immunoSEQ plates. Data came from immunoSEQ multiplex PCR; TCRdb stores just in-frame clones and leaves some out. The sample has some 2,100,000 clones; nearly 97% are singletons. The sequence was collected from a man aged 18-30 years in good health. Sequenced sample: naive CD4+ T cells sorted from blood. Indicated subset: CD45RA+ positively selected.

CDR3 in DNA: TGTGCCATCAGGCCCGGGGGGAACTATGGCTACACCTTC. Translated, it gives CAIRPGGNYGYTF. J is TRBJ1-2 and V is TRBV10-3; TRBD1 might be the D (5 bases). Germline V gene sequence: CDR1 ENHRY, CDR2 SYGVKD. CDR3 length equals 13 residues. Trimming removed 6 bases at V and 2 bases at J, with 10 bases between.